Sequencing of this TCR beta chain was carried out in a study of OX40 agonist ivuxolimab in advanced cancers. The overall study: Of mixed ages from about 20 to 90 and averaging approximately 60 years, the group was 65% to 85% male. Three patients showed partial responses: one hepatocellular carcinoma and two cutaneous melanoma cases.

Study-level results: Researchers did not establish what antigens the expanded peripheral T cells target. Expanded clones tended on average to be more numerous among CD8+ T cells than CD4+.

Sequencing used immunoSEQ multiplex PCR; TCRdb keeps in-frame clones, though not all of them. This sample has 50,000 to 75,000 clones, with 85% to 90% found just once. Germline trimming cut 5 bases from V and 8 bases from J; bases unmatched to any gene: 8. Germline CDR1 is MNHEY and CDR2 is SMNVEV (reference sequence). CDR3 length: 16 amino acids. This clone has just one count. Its antigen remains unknown. The sequence was collected from an adult with an advanced solid tumor such as melanoma, head and neck, liver or kidney cancer. This chain uses TRBV27 with TRBJ2-1; 14 bases line up with TRBD2. The starting material was CD4+ or CD8+ T cells sorted from blood, obtained in a trial of the OX40 agonist ivuxolimab. The CDR3 region is CASSPGTSGSSYEQFF. The DNA of the CDR3 is TGTGCCAGCAGTCCCGGGACTAGCGGGAGCTCCTATGAGCAGTTCTTC.